The 9 T cell receptor beta chains below were found in one sample sequenced in a study of cytomegalovirus exposure and HLA in healthy donors. Use of 60 Vbeta and 13 Jbeta primers characterized the PCR. Sequenced by immunoSEQ multiplex PCR; TCRdb stores in-frame clones only, minus some. The sample has around 120,000 clones; 80% are singletons. Specimen: PBMCs. The source is a female donor in good health and CMV-seropositive.

This chain uses TRBV15 with TRBJ2-1, with TRBD1 identical over 7 bases. Germline CDR1 LNHNV, CDR2 YYDKDF (reference sequence). CDR3 length: 15 residues. Unmatched junction bases numbered 9, after V lost 5 bases and J lost 5 bases. CDR3 nucleotide sequence: TGTGCCACCAGCTTACGACAGGGAAGAAACAATGAGCAGTTCTTC. Translating gives CATSLRQGRNNEQFF.

The chain couples TRBV28 to TRBJ1-5; 9 nucleotides align to TRBD1. The germline V gene has CDR1 MDHEN and CDR2 SYDVKM. Trimming at V came to 6 bases and at J to 3 bases, leaving 3 bases not matched to a gene. CDR3 length: 14 residues. The CDR3 DNA reads as TGTGCCAGCAGGTGGACAGGGGACAATCAGCCCCAGCATTTT. Translated: CASRWTGDNQPQHF.

The chain is built from TRBV9 and TRBJ2-2; maybe TRBD1 (5 bases). The germline V and J ends were trimmed by 3 bases and 4 bases, with 10 bases remaining between them. The CDR3 is made up of 14 amino acids. The germline gives CDR1 SGDLS, CDR2 YYNGEE. This chain's CDR3 is CASSARQPTGELFF. The DNA for the CDR3 is TGTGCCAGCAGCGCCCGACAGCCCACCGGGGAGCTGTTTTTT.

V gene TRBV29-1 combines with J gene TRBJ1-5; D is uncertain. Trimming removed 6 bases at V and 2 bases at J, with 11 bases between. The CDR3 consists of 13 residues. Per germline, CDR1 SQVTM and CDR2 ANQGSEA. CDR3 sequence: CSVRGDGNQPQHF. DNA for the CDR3: TGCAGCGTACGTGGAGATGGCAATCAGCCCCAGCATTTT. The variable domain in full, completed from reference TRBV29-1 and TRBJ1-5, reads SAVISQKPSRDICQRGTSLTIQCQVDSQVTMMFWYRQQPGQSLTLIATANQGSEATYESGFVIDKFPISRPNLTFSTLTVSNMSPEDSSIYLCSVRGDGNQPQHFGDGTRLSIL.

V gene TRBV7-2 combines with J gene TRBJ2-7; D gene ambiguous. This CDR3 is built from 15 residues. V lost 5 bases to trimming and J lost 2 bases, with 16 bases between them. Germline V gene sequence: CDR1 SGHTA, CDR2 FQGNSA. The CDR3 region is CASSPLGRATYEQYF. The CDR3 coding sequence is TGTGCCAGCAGCCCCCTTGGGCGCGCAACCTACGAGCAGTACTTC.

This chain joins TRBV7-2 and TRBJ2-1, with 8 positions matching TRBD1. This CDR3 spans 14 amino acids. CDR1 is SGHTA, CDR2 FQGNSA, per germline. Unmatched junction bases numbered 0, after V lost 1 base and J lost 4 bases. The CDR3 sequence is CASSLGTGYNEQFF. The CDR3 DNA reads as TGTGCCAGCAGCTTAGGGACAGGGTACAATGAGCAGTTCTTC.

The V gene is TRBV12-2, the J gene TRBJ2-5; the table's D call of TRBD2 was not tested on the DNA. TRBV12-2 has pseudogene status. This CDR3 is built from 15 residues. Here the CDR3 reads CASRRDSIAEETQYF. CDR3 nucleotides: TGTGCAAGTCGTCGGGACTCGATAGCGGAAGAGACCCAGTACTTC.

The J gene is TRBJ2-3, the V gene TRBV19; 9 bases are a match to TRBD1. J gave up 5 bases and V 3 bases, and 6 bases lay outside the gene matches. The CDR3 totals 15 residues. Germline loops: CDR1 LNHDA, CDR2 SQIVND (reference sequence). The chain's CDR3 is CASSIVPGQGDTQYF. CDR3 DNA: TGTGCCAGTAGTATCGTCCCGGGACAGGGAGATACGCAGTATTTT.

This clone was detected once. The chain joins TRBV6-4 to TRBJ2-3; TRBD1 agrees at 7 bases. The CDR3 loop spans 15 amino acids. Per the germline V gene, CDR1 is MRHNA and CDR2 is SNTAGT. The ends lost 3 bases at V and 1 base at J; junction bases unmatched: 4. This chain's CDR3 is CASSESRGRTDTQYF. CDR3 DNA sequence: TGTGCCAGCAGTGAGTCAAGGGGGCGCACAGATACGCAGTATTTT.